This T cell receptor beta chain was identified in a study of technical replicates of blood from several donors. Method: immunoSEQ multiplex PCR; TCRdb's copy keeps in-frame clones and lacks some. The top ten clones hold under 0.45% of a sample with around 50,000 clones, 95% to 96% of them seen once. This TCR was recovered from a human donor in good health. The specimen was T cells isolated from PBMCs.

CDR3 protein: CASSLGQGRYTGELFF. CDR3 DNA: TGTGCCAGCAGCTTGGGGCAGGGGCGTTACACCGGGGAGCTGTTTTTT. The rearrangement links TRBV5-6 to TRBJ2-2; possible D gene TRBD1, 6 bases. Germline CDR1 and CDR2: SGHDT and YYEEEE. Between the trimmed V and J ends, which lost 0 bases and 3 bases, there was a span of 12 bases. This CDR3 spans 16 amino acids.